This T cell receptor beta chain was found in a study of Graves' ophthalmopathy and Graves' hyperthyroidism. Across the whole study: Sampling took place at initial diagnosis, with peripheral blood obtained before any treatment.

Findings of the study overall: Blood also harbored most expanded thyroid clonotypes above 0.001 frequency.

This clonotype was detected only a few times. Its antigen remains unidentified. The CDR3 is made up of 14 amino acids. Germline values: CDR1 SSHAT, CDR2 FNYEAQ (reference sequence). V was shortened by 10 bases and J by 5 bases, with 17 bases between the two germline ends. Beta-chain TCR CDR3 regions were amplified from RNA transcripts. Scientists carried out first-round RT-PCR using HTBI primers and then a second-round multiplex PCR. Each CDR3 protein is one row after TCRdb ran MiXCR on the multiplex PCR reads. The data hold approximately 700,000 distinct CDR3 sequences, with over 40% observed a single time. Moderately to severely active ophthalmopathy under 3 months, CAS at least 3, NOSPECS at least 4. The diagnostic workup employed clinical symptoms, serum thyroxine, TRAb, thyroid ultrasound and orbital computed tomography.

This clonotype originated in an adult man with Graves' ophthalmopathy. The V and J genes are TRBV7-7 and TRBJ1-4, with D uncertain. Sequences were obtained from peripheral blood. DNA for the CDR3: TGTGCCACCAACCCACGGCTAGAAAATGAAAAACTGTTTTTT. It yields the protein CATNPRLENEKLFF.